This T cell receptor (beta chain) was captured in a study of cytomegalovirus exposure and HLA in healthy donors. Per the germline V gene, CDR1 is GTSNPN and CDR2 is SVGIG (reference sequence). V gave up 4 bases and J gave up 0 bases, with 9 bases separating them. There are 14 residues in the CDR3. TCRdb keeps only in-frame clones here, not all; method: immunoSEQ multiplex PCR. The table records 210,000 or so clones, 70% to 90% of them present only once. The TCR sequence derives from a woman aged 18 to 35 in good health and CMV-seronegative. Sequencing input: PBMCs. The genes are TRBV30 and TRBJ2-2; maybe TRBD2 (5 bases). CDR3 sequence: CAWTGITNTGELFF. The CDR3 region has the DNA TGTGCCTGGACGGGGATCACGAACACCGGGGAGCTGTTTTTT.